The TCR beta chain under discussion was sequenced for a study of T cell changes during pregnancy in multiple sclerosis. Sequencing was performed with immunoSEQ multiplex PCR; in TCRdb, only in-frame clones are kept and a portion is missing. The table includes some 80,000 clones, approximately 88% detected once. CDR1 WNHNN and CDR2 SYGVQD come from the germline V gene (reference sequence). The CDR3 runs to 15 residues. V lost 0 bases and J 9 bases, leaving 17 bases between the germline ends. Here the sequenced sample was peripheral blood, taken in the first trimester of pregnancy. V gene TRBV10-1 combines with J gene TRBJ2-5, with D perhaps matching TRBD2 (6 bases). The clonotype comes from a female donor in good health, enrolled as a control in a pregnancy study. CDR3 in DNA: TGCGCCAGCAGTGAGTCGATAGGGGACTCTGGGGCCCAGTACTTC. Protein sequence: CASSESIGDSGAQYF.